The entry below describes one T cell receptor beta chain. The sample comes from a study of blood T cell repertoires in COVID-19. Across the study: The United States, Italy and Spain supplied acute and convalescent COVID-19 samples. Nucleic acid was either cDNA or gDNA, and it came from T cells, B-cell-depleted T cells, or PBMCs.

Germline CDR1 is SGDLS and CDR2 is YYNGEE. The CDR3 is 14 residues long. The V gene end was trimmed by 3 bases and the J gene end by 4 bases; junction bases not matched to a gene: 4. As processed by the authors: Estimation of nucleated cell counts relied on the amplification of reference gene primers. Here immunoSEQ multiplex PCR was the method, and the copy in TCRdb shows in-frame clones only, minus some. D and trimming were read from the DNA, whereas the V and J calls and clone size are those reported in that table. This table holds some 150,000 clones, approximately 84% found once. The TCR sequence derives from a human donor with acute or convalescent COVID-19. The donor label of this sample is uncertain. Sequencing used peripheral blood. The V and J genes are TRBV9 and TRBJ1-3; 7 nucleotides match TRBD1. The CDR3 nucleotides read TGTGCCAGCAGCGGCGGACAGGCGGGAAACACCATATATTTT. Translated, it gives CASSGGQAGNTIYF.